The 9 T cell receptor beta chains below come from one sample, sequenced in a study of PD-1 blockade in classical Hodgkin lymphoma. The method was immunoSEQ multiplex PCR; TCRdb's version includes in-frame clones alone and lacks a portion of them. This sample yields 96,000 or so clones, of which about 93% are seen a single time; roughly 2.1% belongs to the top ten. Time point noted: cycle 4 day 1 (C4D1), after about 6 weeks of nivolumab. Brentuximab vedotin exposure varied among the patients, all of whom had relapsed after autologous stem cell transplantation. Sequenced material: peripheral blood mononuclear cells (PBMCs), taken before the fourth cycle of nivolumab. The receptors shown here come from a human donor with classical Hodgkin lymphoma.

The chain carries TRBV29-1 and TRBJ2-5; 7 bases are shared with TRBD2. This CDR3 is built from 13 residues. Germline trimming cut 6 bases from V and 2 bases from J; bases unmatched to any gene: 6. CDR1 is SQVTM, CDR2 ANQGSEA, per germline. CDR3 in amino acids: CSVAGLGQETQYF. CDR3 nucleotides: TGCAGCGTAGCGGGACTCGGGCAAGAGACCCAGTACTTC.

The J gene is TRBJ2-7, the V gene TRBV4-2, with 7 bases matching TRBD1. The CDR3 totals 16 residues. Trimming at V came to 3 bases and at J to 2 bases, leaving 10 bases not matched to a gene. CDR1 and CDR2 from the germline V gene are LGHNA and YNFKEQ. CDR3 sequence (DNA): TGTGCCAGCAGCCAGGGTACCGGGACAGTCCCCTACGAGCAGTACTTC. Protein sequence: CASSQGTGTVPYEQYF.

This rearrangement joins TRBV5-1 to TRBJ2-2; 12 nucleotides agree with TRBD1. Losses at the gene ends were 4 bases for V and 5 bases for J; bases not matched to a gene: 6. The germline gives CDR1 SGHRS, CDR2 YFSETQ. This CDR3 is built from 16 residues. The CDR3: CASSPWDRGPTGELFF. The CDR3 DNA reads as TGCGCCAGCAGCCCCTGGGACAGGGGGCCAACCGGGGAGCTGTTTTTT.

The chain links TRBV27 to TRBJ2-7, with TRBD1 matching 8 bases. Germline CDR1 MNHEY, CDR2 SMNVEV (reference sequence). With V trimmed by 5 bases and J by 6 bases, 9 bases remained unmatched. The CDR3 runs to 14 residues. DNA for the CDR3: TGTGCCAGCAGTCTAGGAACAGGGGGAGGCGAGCAGTACTTC. Its translation is CASSLGTGGGEQYF.

The chain has TRBV18 and TRBJ2-1; D may be TRBD1 or TRBD2 (5 bases each). V was pared by 5 bases and J by 0 bases, with 20 bases between. The germline V gene has CDR1 KGHSH and CDR2 LQKENI. The CDR3 totals 18 residues. The CDR3 reads CASSGDQRPVGSYNEQFF. The DNA of the CDR3 is TGTGCCAGCTCAGGGGACCAGCGCCCCGTTGGCTCCTACAATGAGCAGTTCTTC.

This chain joins TRBV7-2 and TRBJ2-3; possible D gene TRBD2, 6 bases. Trimming removed 2 bases at V and 0 bases at J, with 9 bases between. Per germline, CDR1 SGHTA and CDR2 FQGNSA. CDR3 length: 15 residues. The CDR3: CASSLRRGSTDTQYF. CDR3 nucleotide sequence: TGTGCCAGCAGCTTACGGCGGGGAAGCACAGATACGCAGTATTTT.

The chain has TRBV20-1 and TRBJ2-7; the D is unclear. The germline gives CDR1 DFQATT, CDR2 SNEGSKA (reference sequence). The CDR3 is 11 residues long. V dropped 4 bases and J dropped 2 bases, with 6 bases sitting between them. CDR3 sequence (DNA): TGCAGTGCTAATATAGCCTACGAGCAGTACTTC. It codes for CSANIAYEQYF.

The chain combines TRBV5-1 with TRBJ1-2, with a possible D match to TRBD1 (5 bases). The CDR3 sequence is 16 residues long. V was cut by 0 bases and J by 5 bases, with 17 bases left in between. Germline loops: CDR1 SGHRS, CDR2 YFSETQ. The CDR3 spells CASSLAFNVQEYGYTF. The CDR3 nucleotides read TGCGCCAGCAGCTTGGCCTTCAACGTACAGGAGTATGGCTACACCTTC.

This chain connects TRBV5-1 to TRBJ1-5; D is ambiguous. Trimming cost V 0 bases and J 7 bases, with 14 bases left between them. The CDR3 is 15 amino acids. Germline V gene data show CDR1 as SGHRS and CDR2 as YFSETQ. CDR3 residues: CASSLDSNSKQPQHF. CDR3 in DNA: TGCGCCAGCAGCTTGGACAGCAACAGTAAGCAGCCCCAGCATTTT.